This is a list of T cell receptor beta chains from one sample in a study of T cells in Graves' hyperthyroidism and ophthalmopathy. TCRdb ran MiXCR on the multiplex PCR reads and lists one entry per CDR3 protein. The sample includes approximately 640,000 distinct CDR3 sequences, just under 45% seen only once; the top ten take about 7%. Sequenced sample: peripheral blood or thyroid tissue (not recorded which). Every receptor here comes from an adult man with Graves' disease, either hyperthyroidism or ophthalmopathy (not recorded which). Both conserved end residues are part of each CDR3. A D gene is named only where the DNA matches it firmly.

CASSEYSSGNTIYF,NA,TRBV2
CASSQTSGRAGEQYF,TRBD2,TRBV7-2
CSAGPGTAYGYTF,NA,TRBV20-1
CASSLQGLGETQYF,NA,TRBV7-2
CASSQVGSYEQYF,NA,TRBV12-3/TRBV12-4
CASSPTHQETQYF,NA,TRBV9
CSARKRVDANQPQHF,NA,TRBV20-1
CASRVPTGEVGYEQYF,NA,TRBV2
CAISEPSTGEGNQPQHF,TRBD1,TRBV10-3
CASRPGWRETQYF,NA,TRBV6-6
CSVEDLRQGAYGYTF,TRBD1,TRBV29-1
CASSPHTAGTGLSPLHF,TRBD1,TRBV7-9
CSVSRKRSPSDTQYF,NA,TRBV29-1
CASSPGQGRRALHF,TRBD1,TRBV7-2
CASSLFGQPQHF,NA,TRBV25-1
CASSLKTISYEQYF,NA,TRBV7-3
CSEFAVETQYF,NA,TRBV20-1
CASSLEGSSNQPQHF,NA,TRBV7-9
CATSDRNREWGYYTF,NA,TRBV24-1
CASSATGPHYEQYF,NA,TRBV5-1